What follows are 13 T cell receptor beta chains derived from one specimen sequenced in a study of shared T cell receptors in the human thymus. The assay was immunoSEQ multiplex PCR, and TCRdb's table has in-frame clones only and misses some. The sample has 500,000 to 850,000 clones, approximately 87% seen once. The data also belong to a second study, concerning human thymus T cells.

Source material: thymocytes. These receptor sequences come from a boy in the first two years of life with a congenital heart defect.

The CDR3 sequence: CASSLRSSQETQYF. The DNA of the CDR3 is TGTGCCAGCAGCTTGCGAAGCTCCCAAGAGACCCAGTACTTC. The chain links TRBV7-2 to TRBJ2-5; D is uncertain. Germline V gene data show CDR1 as SGHTA and CDR2 as FQGNSA. Trimming stripped 3 bases from V and 1 base from J, with 9 bases between. This CDR3 contains 14 residues. The whole variable domain, remainder taken from reference TRBV7-2 and TRBJ2-5, is GAGVSQSPSNKVTEKGKDVELRCDPISGHTALYWYRQSLGQGLEFLIYFQGNSAPDKSGLPSDRFSAERTGGSVSTLTIQRTQQEDSAVYLCASSLRSSQETQYFGPGTRLLVL.

J is TRBJ2-7 and V is TRBV5-4; TRBD1 aligns across 9 bases. The J segment lost 6 bases and the V segment lost 2 bases, leaving 6 bases of the junction unmatched. The CDR3 contains 14 residues. Germline CDR1 reads SGHNT; CDR2 reads YYREEE (reference sequence). The CDR3 region is CASSFRGQGLEQYF. CDR3 sequence (DNA): TGTGCCAGCAGCTTCAGGGGACAGGGTCTCGAGCAGTACTTC.

The rearrangement joins TRBV14 to TRBJ1-1; D is perhaps TRBD1 (5 bases). Germline V gene lookup returns CDR1 SGHDN and CDR2 FVKESK. This CDR3 is built from 14 residues. Trimming left V 1 base short and J 8 bases short, with 14 bases between. CDR3 in amino acids: CASSQVGGGPEAFF. Here the CDR3 DNA reads TGTGCCAGCAGCCAAGTCGGGGGGGGTCCGGAAGCTTTCTTT.

The chain links TRBV5-4 to TRBJ2-7; 7 bases line up with TRBD1. This CDR3 is 15 amino acids long. V was pared by 4 bases and J by 0 bases, with 7 bases of the junction left unmatched. CDR1 and CDR2 (germline): SGHNT, YYREEE (reference sequence). The CDR3 is CASSRDSPSSYEQYF. CDR3 bases: TGTGCCAGCAGCCGGGACAGTCCGAGCTCCTACGAGCAGTACTTC.

This sequence joins TRBV4-3 and TRBJ1-5; tentatively, D is TRBD1 (6 bases). Germline V gene sequence: CDR1 LGHNA, CDR2 YSLEER. The germline V and J ends were trimmed by 3 bases and 4 bases, with 7 bases remaining between them. CDR3 length: 13 amino acids. The CDR3 here is CASSQGTNQPQHF. The CDR3 nucleotides are TGCGCCAGCAGCCAGGGGACAAATCAGCCCCAGCATTTT.

V and J are TRBV25-1 and TRBJ2-1; possibly TRBD1 for D (6 bases). CDR1 is MGHDK, CDR2 SYGVNS, per germline. This CDR3 spans 16 amino acids. Trimming left V 1 base short and J 6 bases short, with 16 bases between. The CDR3 protein is CASSELNRESINEQFF. CDR3 coding DNA: TGTGCCAGCAGTGAATTGAACAGGGAATCCATCAATGAGCAGTTCTTC. The variable domain in full, completed from reference TRBV25-1 and TRBJ2-1, reads EADIYQTPRYLVIGTGKKITLECSQTMGHDKMYWYQQDPGMELHLIHYSYGVNSTEKGDLSSESTVSRIRTEHFPLTLESARPSHTSQYLCASSELNRESINEQFFGPGTRLTVL.

This clone was counted a few times. V and J are TRBV27 and TRBJ1-1; a weak D match, TRBD1 (6 bases). The CDR3 contains 13 residues. Germline values: CDR1 MNHEY, CDR2 SMNVEV (reference sequence). V lost 10 bases and J 2 bases, leaving 14 bases between the germline ends. CDR3 DNA sequence: TGTGCCACCCGTACCGGGACAAACACTGAAGCTTTCTTT. It encodes CATRTGTNTEAFF.

This chain links TRBV30 with TRBJ2-7; 9 bases fit TRBD2. The germline V gene encodes CDR1 GTSNPN and CDR2 SVGIG (reference sequence). The V gene end was trimmed by 8 bases and the J gene end by 1 base; junction bases not matched to a gene: 12. The CDR3 extends over 15 amino acids. The CDR3 DNA reads as TGTGCCGCTAGCGGGAAGGGGACGCCTTCCTACGAGCAGTACTTC. This codes for CAASGKGTPSYEQYF.

The chain uses TRBV5-4 and TRBJ2-7, with TRBD2 identical over 14 bases. V gave up 4 bases and J gave up 0 bases; unmatched junction bases: 9. The CDR3 length is 18 residues. The germline gives CDR1 SGHNT, CDR2 YYREEE (reference sequence). The CDR3 DNA follows: TGTGCCAGCAGCCGTCCCGGGACTAGCGGGGGTAGCTCCTACGAGCAGTACTTC. Protein product: CASSRPGTSGGSSYEQYF.

The chain has TRBV19 and TRBJ1-5; tentatively, D is TRBD1 (6 bases). CDR1 and CDR2 (germline): LNHDA, SQIVND (reference sequence). With 6 bases removed from V and 1 base from J, the gap between germline ends came to 10 bases. The CDR3 spans 14 residues. CDR3 coding DNA: TGTGCCAGTAGCCTACAGGGCAGCAATCAGCCCCAGCATTTT. This sequence encodes CASSLQGSNQPQHF. Filled out from reference TRBV19 and TRBJ1-5, the complete variable domain reads DGGITQSPKYLFRKEGQNVTLSCEQNLNHDAMYWYRQDPGQGLRLIYYSQIVNDFQKGDIAEGYSVSREKKESFPLTVTSAQKNPTAFYLCASSLQGSNQPQHFGDGTRLSIL.

V and J are TRBV7-9 and TRBJ2-3, with 8 bases lining up with TRBD1. The V gene's germline CDR1 is SEHNR and CDR2 FQNEAQ (reference sequence). This CDR3 region has 15 residues. V lost 4 bases, J lost 5 bases, and 8 bases stayed unmatched. The CDR3 region has the DNA TGTGCCAGCAGCTCCAGGGGGCCGATTTTAGATACGCAGTATTTT. Its translation: CASSSRGPILDTQYF.

DNA of the CDR3: TGCGCCAGCAGCCAAGATGTAAGGGGGACAGGGGGCAATCAGCCCCAGCATTTT. The encoded protein is CASSQDVRGTGGNQPQHF. The chain recombines TRBV4-3 with TRBJ1-5; 10 nucleotides agree with TRBD1. The V gene end was trimmed by 0 bases and the J gene end by 2 bases; junction bases not matched to a gene: 7. Germline assignment: CDR1 LGHNA and CDR2 YSLEER. CDR3 length equals 18 residues.

This sequence joins TRBV15 and TRBJ2-7; TRBD2 aligns across 9 bases. V lost 0 bases and J lost 7; bases outside the gene matches: 4. This CDR3 has 14 amino acids. Germline V gene lookup returns CDR1 LNHNV and CDR2 YYDKDF (reference sequence). The CDR3 sequence is CATSRDSGRGEQYF. CDR3 bases: TGTGCCACCAGCAGAGATAGCGGGAGAGGAGAGCAGTACTTC. Filled out from reference TRBV15 and TRBJ2-7, the complete variable domain reads DAMVIQNPRYQVTQFGKPVTLSCSQTLNHNVMYWYQQKSSQAPKLLFHYYDKDFNNEADTPDNFQSRRPNTSFCFLDIRSPGLGDTAMYLCATSRDSGRGEQYFGPGTRLTVT.